The 6 T cell receptor beta chains reported below all come from one sample, sequenced in a study of blood T cell repertoires in COVID-19. The repertoire was sequenced with immunoSEQ multiplex PCR; TCRdb's copy has only in-frame clones and lacks some. The sample has some 120,000 clones, over 80% seen once. The material sequenced was PBMCs or T cells enriched from blood (not recorded which). These receptors were obtained from a man younger than 40 who had recovered from COVID-19.

The J gene is TRBJ1-6, the V gene TRBV2; possible D gene TRBD1, 5 bases. CDR3 size: 16 residues. V was cut by 5 bases and J by 0 bases, with 11 bases left in between. Germline CDR1 SNHLY, CDR2 FYNNEI. CDR3 sequence reads: CASSQQESSYNSPLHF. In nucleotides, the CDR3 is TGTGCCAGCAGTCAACAGGAAAGCTCCTATAATTCACCCCTCCACTTT.

A single count supports this clone. The chain is built from TRBV4-1 and TRBJ2-1; 7 bases match TRBD1. The CDR3 has 10 amino acids. Germline CDR1 and CDR2: MGHRA and YSYEKL. CDR3 sequence: CATGSNEQFF. The CDR3, as DNA: TGCGCGACAGGGAGCAATGAGCAGTTCTTC.

CDR3 sequence: CASSTDRNEKLFF. For the CDR3, the DNA is TGTGCCAGCAGCACTGACAGGAATGAAAAACTGTTTTTT. This chain links TRBV11-2 with TRBJ1-4, with D tentatively TRBD1 (6 bases). This CDR3 region has 13 residues. V lost 5 bases to trimming and J lost 5 bases, with 9 bases between them. Germline CDR1 SGHAT, CDR2 FQNNGV.

The chain combines TRBV27 with TRBJ2-1; D perhaps matches TRBD1 (5 bases). V was trimmed by 6 bases and J by 1 base, leaving 13 bases between them. The CDR3 length is 15 residues. Per germline, CDR1 MNHEY and CDR2 SMNVEV (reference sequence). The CDR3 DNA reads as TGTGCCAGCAGGCAACACCAGGGTTCCTACAATGAGCAGTTCTTC. It yields the protein CASRQHQGSYNEQFF.

Concerning this clone itself: A read error may produce the germline difference seen at one junction end. The chain combines TRBV11-2 with TRBJ2-7; 14 nucleotides agree with TRBD2. CDR1 and CDR2 (germline): SGHAT, FQNNGV. The CDR3 sequence is 17 residues long. CDR3: CASSLGGLAGVSYGQYF. CDR3 DNA: TGTGCCAGCAGCTTAGGGGGACTAGCGGGAGTATCGTACGGGCAGTACTTC.

This clone was detected only a few times. This chain connects TRBV5-1 to TRBJ1-2, with D unresolved. CDR1 and CDR2 from the germline V gene are SGHRS and YFSETQ. This CDR3 is built from 15 residues. V lost 4 bases, J lost 2 bases, and 15 bases lay in between. The CDR3 bases are TGCGCCAGCAGCCGAGTCGGAGGTTCCAACTATGGCTACACCTTC. This translates into CASSRVGGSNYGYTF.